What follows are 28 T cell receptor beta chains derived from one specimen sequenced in a study of neurological immune-mediated disorders. In TCRdb, the 5' RACE reads were re-called with MiXCR into one record per CDR3 protein. Here the sample spans about 78,000 distinct CDR3 sequences, about 5.5% being singletons. The sample consisted of PBMCs. These receptors originate from a woman under 40 with multiple sclerosis.

This clonotype was observed many times. The chain combines TRBV5-5 with TRBJ1-6, with D uncertain. The germline V gene encodes CDR1 SGHKS and CDR2 YYEKEE (reference sequence). The CDR3 contains 15 residues. Deletions cut 2 bases from V and 8 bases from J, with 14 bases between. The CDR3 DNA is TGTGCCAGCAGCTTTTCCCGGAGGAGTGATTCACCCCTCCACTTT. It codes for CASSFSRRSDSPLHF. The entire variable domain, with the rest obtained from reference TRBV5-5 and TRBJ1-6, is as follows: DAGVTQSPTHLIKTRGQQVTLRCSPISGHKSVSWYQQVLGQGPQFIFQYYEKEERGRGNFPDRFSARQFPNYSSELNVNALLLGDSALYLCASSFSRRSDSPLHFGNGTRLTVT.

This clonotype was seen ten or more times. This chain connects TRBV27 to TRBJ2-3; D is unresolved. This CDR3 region has 13 residues. Germline CDR1 MNHEY, CDR2 SMNVEV (reference sequence). V dropped 7 bases and J dropped 3 bases, with 11 bases sitting between them. CDR3: CASTATPTDTQYF. The CDR3 DNA is TGTGCCAGCACTGCTACCCCAACAGATACGCAGTATTTT.

There are many counts of this clonotype. This chain connects TRBV20-1 to TRBJ2-1, with 10 bases that match TRBD2. V gave up 6 bases and J gave up 8 bases; unmatched junction bases: 13. CDR1 is DFQATT, CDR2 SNEGSKA, per germline (reference sequence). The CDR3 contains 15 residues. CDR3 coding DNA: TGCAGTGCCATCAGGTCTAGCGGGAGTCTCGATGAGCAGTTCTTC. This translates into CSAIRSSGSLDEQFF.

This clonotype was seen many times. The chain has TRBV12-3 or TRBV12-4 and TRBJ2-3; perhaps TRBD1 as D (9 bases). This CDR3 contains 18 residues. Trimming removed 7 bases from V and 3 bases from J, with 26 bases in between. The CDR3, as DNA: TGTGCCAGCAAGACCATACAGGGGGCGGGGGGCGTAACAGATACGCAGTATTTT. Its translation is CASKTIQGAGGVTDTQYF.

In this sample, this clonotype turned up a few times. The chain employs TRBV11-2 and TRBJ2-7, with TRBD1 matching over 7 bases. The CDR3 spans 13 residues. Unmatched junction bases numbered 3, after V lost 5 bases and J lost 2 bases. Germline-derived CDR1 and CDR2 are SGHAT and FQNNGV. CDR3 nucleotides: TGTGCCAGCAGCCCCGGGACAGCCTACGAGCAGTACGTC. It codes for CASSPGTAYEQYV.

This clonotype was seen ten or more times. This chain uses TRBV29-1 with TRBJ1-2, with 7 nucleotides matching TRBD1. The CDR3 covers 14 residues. CDR1 and CDR2 from the germline V gene are SQVTM and ANQGSEA. Losses at the gene ends were 5 bases for V and 1 base for J; bases not matched to a gene: 7. The CDR3 loop is CSVNRDRSNYGYTF. CDR3 DNA: TGCAGCGTTAACCGGGACAGAAGTAACTATGGCTACACCTTC.

This clonotype occurred many times. The chain is built from TRBV5-1 and TRBJ2-1; 12 nucleotides align to TRBD2. CDR1 is SGHRS, CDR2 YFSETQ, per germline. The CDR3 length is 15 residues. Losses at the gene ends were 7 bases for V and 5 bases for J; bases not matched to a gene: 7. The CDR3, as DNA: TGCGCCAGCGCACTCCGGACTAGCGGGGACAATGAGCAGTTCTTC. Translated, it gives CASALRTSGDNEQFF.

This clonotype was picked up many times. CDR3 loop: CSARRGRPIDTQYF. As DNA, the CDR3 is TGCAGTGCTAGGAGGGGCCGACCCATTGATACGCAGTATTTT. The genes are TRBV20-1 and TRBJ2-3; D could derive from TRBD1 or TRBD2 (5 bases each). Between the trimmed V and J ends, which lost 3 bases and 6 bases, there was a span of 16 bases. CDR1 and CDR2 (germline): DFQATT, SNEGSKA (reference sequence). The CDR3 sequence is 14 residues long.

In its sample, this clonotype was seen many times. The chain employs TRBV3-1 and TRBJ2-7; D gene unclear. V was shortened by 0 bases and J by 5 bases, with 5 bases between the two germline ends. The CDR3 contains 12 residues. The germline gives CDR1 LGHDT, CDR2 YNNKEL (reference sequence). CDR3 sequence (DNA): TGTGCCAGCAGCCAAGAGTTCCACGAGCAGTACTTC. Translation gives CASSQEFHEQYF.

This chain connects TRBV12-3 or TRBV12-4 to TRBJ2-1, with TRBD2 identical over 9 bases. This CDR3 comprises 13 residues. J gave up 6 bases and V 8 bases, and 5 bases lay outside the gene matches. This CDR3 reads CASVAGEGNEQFF. In DNA, the CDR3 is TGTGCCAGCGTAGCGGGAGAGGGCAATGAGCAGTTCTTC.

This clonotype has ten or more counts. The chain recombines TRBV20-1 with TRBJ1-2; D is possibly TRBD1 (5 bases). Germline-derived CDR1 and CDR2 are DFQATT and SNEGSKA (reference sequence). The CDR3 totals 16 residues. Trimming took 2 bases from V and 5 from J, leaving 21 bases between them. CDR3: CSARRISRGEIYGYTF. CDR3 DNA: TGCAGTGCTAGAAGGATTTCCCGAGGGGAAATATATGGCTACACCTTC.

This clonotype is labeled as medium-sized. This sequence joins TRBV29-1 and TRBJ2-1; tentatively, D is TRBD1 or TRBD2 (5 bases each). V dropped 3 bases and J dropped 9 bases, with 15 bases sitting between them. The CDR3 spans 13 residues. Germline V gives CDR1 SQVTM, CDR2 ANQGSEA. The CDR3 loop reads CSVDRGLRGEQFF. DNA of the CDR3: TGCAGCGTTGATCGAGGGTTAAGGGGTGAGCAGTTCTTC.

This clonotype was seen repeatedly, ten times or more. The gene calls are TRBV5-6 and TRBJ2-7; TRBD1 is a possible D gene (6 bases). The V end was cut by 2 bases, the J end by 1 base, with 13 bases between. Germline-derived CDR1 and CDR2 are SGHDT and YYEEEE. The CDR3 is made up of 15 amino acids. Written as DNA, the CDR3 is TGTGCCAGCAGCTTTGGGTCGGACAGTTCCTACGAGCAGTACGTC. Its protein product is CASSFGSDSSYEQYV.

This clonotype was picked up many times. The rearrangement uses TRBV6-5 and TRBJ1-1; unclear D gene. There are 14 residues in the CDR3. The ends were cut back, 2 bases at V and 2 bases at J, with 9 bases in the middle. Per germline, CDR1 MNHEY and CDR2 SVGAGI. The CDR3 loop reads CASSYEAENTEAFF. The DNA of the CDR3 is TGTGCCAGCAGTTACGAGGCCGAAAACACTGAAGCTTTCTTT.

This clonotype was counted a single time. Being one base from a much bigger clone, this may be a read error. This chain links TRBV5-1 with TRBJ1-2, with a tentative D call TRBD1 (5 bases). The CDR3 is 16 amino acids. Germline values: CDR1 SGHRS, CDR2 YFSETQ. CDR3 nucleotides: TGCGTCAGCAGCTTGTTTGACTTTTCGTACGGGGACGGCTACACCTTC. The encoded protein is CVSSLFDFSYGDGYTF.

Ten or more counts support this clonotype. The chain employs TRBV5-1 and TRBJ1-1; TRBD1 is a possible D gene (6 bases). Trimming pared 2 bases from V and 8 bases from J, leaving 22 bases between. This CDR3 is built from 16 residues. Germline V gene sequence: CDR1 SGHRS, CDR2 YFSETQ. CDR3 DNA: TGCGCCAGCAGCTTTAACCTAATTGGGGGGCGTGCGGAAGCTTTCTTT. Residues: CASSFNLIGGRAEAFF. Drawing the rest from reference TRBV5-1 and TRBJ1-1, the complete variable domain is KAGVTQTPRYLIKTRGQQVTLSCSPISGHRSVSWYQQTPGQGLQFLFEYFSETQRNKGNFPGRFSGRQFSNSRSEMNVSTLELGDSALYLCASSFNLIGGRAEAFFGQGTRLTVV.

The CDR3 coding sequence is TGTGCCAGCAGTGACTCGACAAACACCGGGGAGCTGTTTTTT. Translation gives CASSDSTNTGELFF. V gene TRBV6-4 combines with J gene TRBJ2-2; D ambiguous. Germline V gives CDR1 MRHNA, CDR2 SNTAGT. The CDR3 consists of 14 residues. V dropped 0 bases and J dropped 2 bases, with 4 bases sitting between them.

This clonotype showed up just a few times. This may stem from a read error, because a much larger clone lies one nucleotide away. The rearrangement uses TRBV20-1 and TRBJ1-3, with unresolved D. From germline, CDR1 is DFQATT and CDR2 SNEGSKA (reference sequence). The CDR3 covers 14 residues. The DNA for the CDR3 is TGCAGTGCTAGTCCCGGATACTCTGGAAAAACCATATATTTT. It specifies CSASPGYSGKTIYF.

This clonotype was recorded at least ten times. The V gene is TRBV24-1, the J gene TRBJ1-2; no firm D call. The V gene lost 7 bases and the J gene lost 8 bases, with 10 bases spanning the gap. CDR3 length: 11 amino acids. Germline lookup yields CDR1 KGHDR and CDR2 SFDVKD. The CDR3 loop reads CATRFLGGYTF. The CDR3 DNA sequence: TGTGCCACCAGGTTCCTGGGCGGCTACACCTTC.

This clonotype was counted only a few times. The chain joins TRBV5-1 to TRBJ2-5; no definite D call. The ends were cut back, 0 bases at V and 5 bases at J, with 11 bases in the middle. CDR1 and CDR2 (germline): SGHRS, YFSETQ. CDR3 length: 14 residues. The CDR3: CASSLAGDGETQYF. DNA of the CDR3: TGCGCCAGCAGCTTGGCCGGCGACGGGGAGACCCAGTACTTC.

Comment on this clonotype: A read error may explain this, as a much larger clone is one base away. V and J are TRBV4-1 and TRBJ2-7; a weak D match, TRBD2 (6 bases). This CDR3 spans 14 amino acids. Looked up from germline, CDR1 is MGHRA and CDR2 is YSYEKL. CDR3 coding DNA: TGCGCCAGCAGCCAAGGGATCGGGAGACAGATCTCCAACGTC. This translates into CASSQGIGRQISNV.

This clonotype was counted ten times or more. The genes are TRBV20-1 and TRBJ2-3; tentative D call: TRBD2 (7 bases). CDR3 size: 15 residues. The germline gives CDR1 DFQATT, CDR2 SNEGSKA (reference sequence). Trimming took 4 bases from V and 3 from J, leaving 17 bases between them. This chain's CDR3 is CSAIVRGGGTDTQYF. CDR3 in DNA: TGCAGTGCTATAGTTAGGGGAGGGGGTACAGATACGCAGTATTTT.

This clonotype has more than one count but fewer than ten. V is TRBV5-1 and J is TRBJ2-1, with 13 bases lining up with TRBD2. Germline V gene lookup returns CDR1 SGHRS and CDR2 YFSETQ. The CDR3 consists of 19 residues. With 2 bases clipped from V and 1 base from J, the junction kept 9 bases outside the gene matches. The CDR3 loop reads CASSFPTSGRAQSYNEQFF. The CDR3 bases are TGCGCCAGCAGCTTCCCTACTAGCGGGAGGGCTCAGTCCTACAATGAGCAGTTCTTC.

V usage is TRBV19 and J usage is TRBJ1-1, with D perhaps TRBD1 (5 bases). Trimming stripped 5 bases from V and 3 bases from J, with 13 bases between. Germline CDR1 is LNHDA and CDR2 is SQIVND (reference sequence). This CDR3 region has 14 residues. CDR3 sequence reads: CASSRDLIYTEAFF. The DNA of the CDR3 is TGTGCCAGTAGTCGGGACCTAATTTACACTGAAGCTTTCTTT.

This clonotype was seen at least ten times. The rearrangement uses TRBV11-2 and TRBJ1-2, with 8 bases matching TRBD1. With 2 bases clipped from V and 4 bases from J, the junction kept 6 bases outside the gene matches. The CDR3 extends over 15 amino acids. The germline V gene has CDR1 SGHAT and CDR2 FQNNGV. CDR3 sequence: CASSLRTGNSYGYTF. DNA of the CDR3: TGTGCCAGCAGCTTAAGGACAGGGAATAGCTATGGCTACACCTTC.

This clonotype was detected only a few times. The CDR3 loop is CASSIIRGQAEAFF. The CDR3, as DNA: TGTGCCAGCAGCATTATCAGGGGGCAGGCTGAAGCTTTCTTT. V usage is TRBV7-2 and J usage is TRBJ1-1; 8 nucleotides line up with TRBD1. The CDR3 is 14 amino acids. Unmatched junction bases numbered 8, after V lost 5 bases and J lost 6 bases. In germline, CDR1 is SGHTA, CDR2 FQGNSA.

There are many counts of this clonotype. The CDR3 protein is CASRWGSSYNEQFF. In DNA, the CDR3 is TGTGCCAGCAGGTGGGGTAGCTCCTACAATGAGCAGTTCTTC. The chain is built from TRBV28 and TRBJ2-1, with D unresolved. CDR3 length equals 14 residues. V lost 6 bases to trimming and J lost 0 bases, with 9 bases between them. Germline V gives CDR1 MDHEN, CDR2 SYDVKM.

Regarding this clonotype: A much more abundant neighbour one base away suggests this may be a read error. The rearrangement joins TRBV29-1 to TRBJ1-1; D unclear. Germline V gene data show CDR1 as SQVTM and CDR2 as ANQGSEA. Trimming removed 5 bases from V and 4 bases from J, with 8 bases in between. The CDR3 sequence is 11 residues long. The CDR3: CSVSASTEAFF. The CDR3 nucleotides read TGCAGCGTTTCAGCGAGCACTGAAGCTTTCTTT.